A selection of T cell receptor beta chains follows, all from one sample in a study of shared clonotypes between healthy human individuals. The table came from immunoSEQ multiplex PCR; TCRdb's copy has only in-frame clones and leaves some out. The sample gives around 990,000 clones, approximately 80% of which show up once; approximately 0.9% is in the top ten. The sequencing input was memory CD4+ T cells from PBMCs. The origin of the receptors is a young man in good health. Some clones in this sample may be carry-over from other donors' samples. CDR3s include the opening cysteine and the closing phenylalanine or tryptophan. Each record gives: V gene, clone size, J gene, D gene, CDR3 protein, CDR3 DNA. D genes are given only for firm matches. Clone size is given for some rows only: seen once, a few or many times, or a class if the clone is expanded.

>TRBV23-1|.|TRBJ2-2|.
CASSRNWELFF
TGCGCCAGCAGTCGTAACTGGGAGCTGTTTTTT
>TRBV30|.|TRBJ1-4|.
CAWRNPWGAATNEKLFF
TGTGCCTGGAGAAACCCCTGGGGGGCCGCAACTAATGAAAAACTGTTTTTT
>TRBV28|.|TRBJ1-3|.
CASSLTRPSGNTIYF
TGTGCCAGCAGTTTGACCCGCCCCTCTGGAAACACCATATATTTT
>TRBV28|.|TRBJ2-7|.
CASSPFGGYEQYF
TGTGCCAGCAGTCCCTTCGGTGGCTACGAGCAGTACTTC
>TRBV7-2|.|TRBJ2-5|.
CASSFEIQETQYF
TGTGCCAGCAGCTTCGAAATCCAAGAGACCCAGTACTTC
>TRBV29-1|once|TRBJ2-5|TRBD1
CSVEPGQGETQYF
TGCAGCGTTGAACCAGGACAGGGTGAGACCCAGTACTTC
>TRBV7-9|.|TRBJ2-7|.
CASRQDLGGPNFVYEQYF
TGTGCCAGCAGACAAGACTTGGGGGGCCCTAATTTCGTCTACGAGCAGTACTTC
>TRBV5-1|.|TRBJ1-3|.
CASSLGRAGNTIYF
TGCGCCAGCAGCTTGGGCAGGGCTGGAAACACCATATATTTT
>TRBV7-2|.|TRBJ1-1|.
CASSPWGAGEAFF
TGTGCCAGCAGCCCCTGGGGGGCCGGTGAAGCTTTCTTT
>TRBV5-6|.|TRBJ2-5|.
CASSLGRVWETQYF
TGTGCCAGCAGCTTGGGTAGGGTCTGGGAGACCCAGTACTTC
>TRBV20-1|.|TRBJ2-3|.
CSAPVGDTQYF
TGCAGTGCCCCCGTCGGGGATACGCAGTATTTT
>TRBV18|few|TRBJ1-4|.
CASSPSREKLFF
TGTGCCAGCTCACCATCCCGTGAGAAACTGTTTTTT
>TRBV10-2|once|TRBJ2-3|.
CASSESGGDTQYF
TGCGCCAGCAGTGAGTCGGGTGGGGATACGCAGTATTTT
>TRBV5-4|.|TRBJ2-1|.
CASSLNGVEFF
TGTGCCAGCAGCTTAAATGGGGTGGAGTTCTTC
>TRBV10-3|.|TRBJ2-1|.
CAISPGGGRQNEQFF
TGTGCCATCAGCCCCGGTGGGGGGAGGCAAAATGAGCAGTTCTTC
>TRBV19|.|TRBJ1-1|TRBD1
CASSMYTGGTEAFF
TGTGCCAGTAGTATGTATACAGGGGGCACTGAAGCTTTCTTT
>TRBV11-2|once|TRBJ2-5|.
CASSRAGGQETQYF
TGTGCCAGCAGCCGGGCTGGAGGACAAGAGACCCAGTACTTC
>TRBV10-3|.|TRBJ2-7|TRBD1
CAYRDRGNYEQYF
TGTGCCTACCGGGACAGGGGTAACTACGAGCAGTACTTC
>TRBV10-3|.|TRBJ2-2|.
CAISAGNTGELFF
TGTGCCATCAGTGCGGGGAACACCGGGGAGCTGTTTTTT
>TRBV5-5|.|TRBJ2-3|.
CASSLVGAGADTQYF
TGTGCCAGCAGCTTGGTGGGTGCAGGGGCAGATACGCAGTATTTT
>TRBV5-6|.|TRBJ1-2|.
CASSPGSRYGYTF
TGTGCCAGCTCCCCCGGTTCGCGCTATGGCTACACCTTC
>TRBV5-1|.|TRBJ1-5|TRBD1
CASSPGEGASQPQHF
TGCGCCAGCAGCCCTGGCGAGGGGGCCAGCCAGCCCCAGCATTTT
>TRBV28|.|TRBJ2-1|TRBD2
CASSSSAGGPYNEQFF
TGTGCCAGCAGTTCATCAGCGGGAGGCCCCTACAATGAGCAGTTCTTC
>TRBV28|.|TRBJ1-6|.
CASKAGSPLHF
TGTGCCAGCAAGGCAGGTTCACCCCTCCACTTT
>TRBV7-2|.|TRBJ2-2|.
CASSLDNTGELFF
TGTGCCAGCAGCCTAGATAACACCGGGGAGCTGTTTTTT
>TRBV2|many|TRBJ2-7|.
CASSPGLFPYEQYF
TGTGCCAGCAGCCCGGGACTTTTTCCCTACGAGCAGTACTTC